Each of the 25 T cell receptor beta chains below was sequenced from the same sample in a study of blood T cell repertoires in COVID-19. The protocol was immunoSEQ multiplex PCR, while the TCRdb copy is restricted to in-frame clones and leaves out a portion. The sample includes over 70,000 clones, around 83% of them seen just once. Sequenced sample: peripheral blood. The receptors come from a man older than 75 with acute or convalescent COVID-19.

This clone was seen more than once but under ten times. The chain links TRBV6-5 to TRBJ1-2; 7 nucleotides line up with TRBD1. CDR1 and CDR2 from the germline V gene are MNHEY and SVGAGI. V shed 4 bases, J shed 1 base, and the junction held 9 bases outside the gene matches. CDR3 length: 16 residues. This chain's CDR3 is CASSLGQRRNNYGYTF. The DNA of the CDR3 is TGTGCCAGCAGTTTGGGACAGAGGCGAAATAACTATGGCTACACCTTC.

The CDR3 nucleotides read TGTGCCAGCAGCGTAGGGGGGGTTGCGGCCTACGAGCAGTACTTC. It specifies CASSVGGVAAYEQYF. The chain couples TRBV9 to TRBJ2-7; tentatively, D is TRBD2 (6 bases). Germline V gene sequence: CDR1 SGDLS, CDR2 YYNGEE. The CDR3 has 15 amino acids. V was shortened by 0 bases and J by 2 bases, with 12 bases between the two germline ends.

The chain recombines TRBV6-5 with TRBJ2-1; 7 bases are shared with TRBD1. CDR3 length equals 13 residues. V gave up 6 bases and J gave up 3 bases; unmatched junction bases: 2. Per germline, CDR1 MNHEY and CDR2 SVGAGI. The CDR3 sequence: CASRRDSYNEQFF. In nucleotides, the CDR3 is TGTGCCAGCAGGAGGGACAGCTACAATGAGCAGTTCTTC.

Only one count was recorded for this clone. The J gene is TRBJ2-3, the V gene TRBV12-5; 8 nucleotides align to TRBD2. V dropped 6 bases and J dropped 2; count of bases not matched to a gene: 4. CDR1 is LGHNT and CDR2 is FRNRAP in the germline V gene. The CDR3 has 14 amino acids. CDR3 DNA: TGTGCTAGTGGCCGGGGGGGGCCCACAGATACGCAGTATTTT. Protein: CASGRGGPTDTQYF.

This chain uses TRBV28 with TRBJ2-7; 7 bases map to TRBD2. Germline-derived CDR1 and CDR2 are MDHEN and SYDVKM. This CDR3 region has 13 residues. Losses at the gene ends were 2 bases for V and 4 bases for J; bases not matched to a gene: 2. This chain's CDR3 is CASSLNGGYEQYF. CDR3 DNA sequence: TGTGCCAGCAGTTTAAACGGGGGGTACGAGCAGTACTTC.

The gene calls are TRBV4-3 and TRBJ2-3, with D possibly TRBD1 on 6 matching bases. The CDR3 extends over 14 amino acids. The V gene's germline CDR1 is LGHNA and CDR2 YSLEER. V shed 3 bases and J shed 3 bases, with 10 bases lying between them. The CDR3 is CASSHRGNTDTQYF. The DNA for the CDR3 is TGCGCCAGCAGCCATAGGGGGAATACAGATACGCAGTATTTT.

This sequence joins TRBV12-3 or TRBV12-4 and TRBJ2-1; no definite D call. The CDR3 covers 12 residues. V was shortened by 5 bases and J by 4 bases, with 6 bases between the two germline ends. This CDR3 reads CASSPFYNEQFF. The CDR3 DNA reads TGTGCCAGCAGTCCCTTTTACAATGAGCAGTTCTTC.

This chain links TRBV6-5 with TRBJ1-1, with TRBD1 matching 7 bases. The ends lost 2 bases at V and 8 bases at J; junction bases unmatched: 5. The CDR3 covers 13 residues. Germline CDR1 reads MNHEY; CDR2 reads SVGAGI. The CDR3 DNA follows: TGTGCCAGCAGTTACCGCCCGGACAGGGAAGCTTTCTTT. It translates to CASSYRPDREAFF.

The rearrangement joins TRBV30 to TRBJ2-4, with D perhaps matching TRBD2 (5 bases). The V gene lost 0 bases and the J gene lost 0 bases, with 15 bases spanning the gap. The germline CDR1 and CDR2 sequences are GTSNPN and SVGIG (reference sequence). The CDR3 extends over 17 amino acids. The CDR3 spells CAWSVQRTVLAKNIQYF. CDR3 sequence (DNA): TGTGCCTGGAGTGTTCAGCGGACGGTGCTAGCCAAAAACATTCAGTACTTC. Full variable domain (outside the CDR3, taken from reference TRBV30 and TRBJ2-4): SQTIHQWPATLVQPVGSPLSLECTVEGTSNPNLYWYRQAAGRGLQLLFYSVGIGQISSEVPQNLSASRPQDRQFILSSKKLLLSDSGFYLCAWSVQRTVLAKNIQYFGAGTRLSVL.

The V gene is TRBV28, the J gene TRBJ2-3, with 13 bases fitting TRBD2. The CDR3 loop spans 18 amino acids. V lost 6 bases, J lost 1 base, and 10 bases stayed unmatched. Germline CDR1 reads MDHEN; CDR2 reads SYDVKM. The CDR3 spells CASRTRLAGGFGTDTQYF. For the CDR3, the DNA is TGTGCCAGCAGGACTCGACTAGCGGGAGGTTTCGGCACAGATACGCAGTATTTT.

The gene calls are TRBV24-1 and TRBJ2-7; TRBD2 aligns across 11 bases. This CDR3 has 14 residues. V shed 5 bases and J 3 bases; nucleotides not matched to a gene: 2. Germline CDR1 and CDR2: KGHDR and SFDVKD. CDR3 DNA: TGTGCCACCAGTGGACTAGCGGGGAGCTACGAGCAGTACTTC. This encodes CATSGLAGSYEQYF.

This clone was observed once. The rearrangement uses TRBV3-1 (or the pseudogene TRBV3-2) and TRBJ2-1; TRBD2 matches 10 bases. The trim removed 1 base at V and 9 bases at J, leaving 12 bases unmatched. This CDR3 region has 17 residues. The germline gives CDR1 LGHDT, CDR2 YNNKEL (reference sequence). CDR3 DNA sequence: TGTGCCAGCAGCCAAGTATACAGAAGCGGGAGGGCCCCTGAGCAGTTCTTC. Translating gives CASSQVYRSGRAPEQFF.

V gene TRBV18 combines with J gene TRBJ2-7; TRBD2 aligns across 13 bases. V dropped 5 bases and J dropped 4; count of bases not matched to a gene: 5. The CDR3 runs to 15 residues. Germline V gene lookup returns CDR1 KGHSH and CDR2 LQKENI. The CDR3 DNA follows: TGTGCCAGCTCAAACTGGACTAGCGGGAGTTACGAGCAGTACTTC. It codes for CASSNWTSGSYEQYF. The whole variable domain, remainder taken from reference TRBV18 and TRBJ2-7, is NAGVMQNPRHLVRRRGQEARLRCSPMKGHSHVYWYRQLPEEGLKFMVYLQKENIIDESGMPKERFSAEFPKEGPSILRIQQVVRGDSAAYFCASSNWTSGSYEQYFGPGTRLTVT.

This chain uses TRBV7-9 with TRBJ1-4; no definite D call. Germline lookup yields CDR1 SEHNR and CDR2 FQNEAQ (reference sequence). This CDR3 has 15 amino acids. Trimming took 3 bases from V and 3 from J, leaving 11 bases between them. The CDR3 reads CASSFSAEANEKLFF. DNA of the CDR3: TGTGCCAGCAGCTTCTCAGCGGAAGCTAATGAAAAACTGTTTTTT.

V and J are TRBV7-8 and TRBJ2-2; the match to TRBD2 covers 7 bases. Trimming cost V 1 base and J 3 bases; bases outside gene matches: 5. The CDR3 is made up of 16 amino acids. Germline V CDR1 and CDR2: SGHVS, FQNEAQ. CDR3 loop: CASSLVASGYTGELFF. The CDR3, as DNA: TGTGCCAGCAGCTTAGTCGCTAGCGGATACACCGGGGAGCTGTTTTTT.

This chain uses TRBV5-1 with TRBJ2-3, with TRBD2 matching over 12 bases. CDR1 and CDR2 (germline): SGHRS, YFSETQ. V lost 1 base and J lost 5; bases outside the gene matches: 5. The CDR3 contains 16 residues. The CDR3 reads CASSLRLAGAQDTQYF. The CDR3 DNA sequence: TGCGCCAGCAGCTTGAGACTAGCGGGAGCCCAAGATACGCAGTATTTT.

The rearrangement uses TRBV7-9 and TRBJ2-5, with a tentative D call TRBD2 (6 bases). Germline V gene sequence: CDR1 SEHNR, CDR2 FQNEAQ (reference sequence). The CDR3 is 14 residues long. V gave up 1 base and J gave up 4 bases, with 10 bases separating them. The CDR3 sequence: CASSLESGGETQYF. CDR3 in DNA: TGTGCCAGCAGCTTAGAATCCGGGGGAGAGACCCAGTACTTC.

This clone has a single count. CDR3 nucleotide sequence: TGCGCCAGCAGTGAGTCGACTAGCGGGACCTACAATGAGCAGTTCTTC. Protein product: CASSESTSGTYNEQFF. The chain uses TRBV10-1 and TRBJ2-1; 11 nucleotides align to TRBD2. The germline gives CDR1 WNHNN, CDR2 SYGVQD (reference sequence). The length of the CDR3 is 16 residues. With V trimmed by 0 bases and J by 2 bases, 0 bases remained unmatched.

The V gene is TRBV19, the J gene TRBJ1-5; D unresolved. V lost 11 bases and J 3 bases, leaving 17 bases between the germline ends. CDR1 is LNHDA and CDR2 is SQIVND in the germline V gene (reference sequence). The CDR3 has 14 amino acids. CDR3 coding DNA: TGTGCCCCCCCGTTGAGGTCCCCCAATCAGCCCCAGCATTTT. Encoded protein: CAPPLRSPNQPQHF.

This clone was detected once. The J gene is TRBJ1-5, the V gene TRBV7-2; maybe TRBD1 (6 bases). Trimming removed 5 bases at V and 6 bases at J, with 20 bases between. The CDR3 has 16 amino acids. Germline V gene sequence: CDR1 SGHTA, CDR2 FQGNSA. The CDR3 DNA reads as TGTGCCAGCAGCCCAGCGGGGGCGAGGGGAGGTCAGCCCCAGCATTTT. Amino acids: CASSPAGARGGQPQHF.

The CDR3 sequence is CASSYPDSNSPLHF. The CDR3 DNA reads TGTGCCAGCAGTTACCCTGACAGCAATTCACCCCTCCACTTT. The genes are TRBV6-2 or TRBV6-3 and TRBJ1-6; tentatively, D is TRBD1 (5 bases). This CDR3 is built from 14 residues. Germline loops: CDR1 MNHEY, CDR2 SVGEGT. V gave up 2 bases and J gave up 7 bases, with 9 bases separating them.

The chain couples TRBV7-3 to TRBJ2-2; TRBD2 matches at 11 bases. The CDR3 has 16 residues. From germline, CDR1 is SGHTA and CDR2 FQGTGA. V gave up 5 bases and J gave up 6 bases; unmatched junction bases: 8. Here the CDR3 DNA reads TGTGCCAGCAGCATTTATAGCGGGGGGGCCCCCGGGGAGCTGTTTTTT. This encodes CASSIYSGGAPGELFF.

Regarding this clone: The same CDR3 also results from other DNA sequences found in this sample. V is TRBV6-5 and J is TRBJ2-5, with D tentatively TRBD2 (6 bases). The V end was cut by 3 bases, the J end by 4 bases, with 9 bases between. The CDR3 extends over 13 amino acids. Germline V gene data show CDR1 as MNHEY and CDR2 as SVGAGI. CDR3 amino acids: CASSYGGGETQYF. CDR3 bases: TGTGCCAGCAGTTATGGGGGAGGAGAGACCCAGTACTTC.

The gene calls are TRBV7-2 and TRBJ2-7; TRBD2 agrees at 7 bases. J gave up 0 bases and V 2 bases, and 4 bases lay outside the gene matches. The V gene's germline CDR1 is SGHTA and CDR2 FQGNSA. The length of the CDR3 is 15 residues. CDR3 coding DNA: TGTGCCAGCAGCTTAACCGGGACTACCTCCTACGAGCAGTACTTC. Residues: CASSLTGTTSYEQYF.

The chain's CDR3 is CATATTGPYEQYF. Here the CDR3 DNA reads TGTGCCACAGCAACCACAGGGCCCTACGAGCAGTACTTC. V is TRBV28 and J is TRBJ2-7; a possible D gene is TRBD1 (6 bases). V lost 10 bases, J lost 2 bases, and 15 bases lay in between. The V gene's germline CDR1 is MDHEN and CDR2 SYDVKM. CDR3 length equals 13 residues.